The next 20 T cell receptor beta chains were all read from a single sample in a study of OX40 agonist ivuxolimab in advanced cancers. Method: immunoSEQ multiplex PCR; TCRdb's copy keeps in-frame clones and lacks some. The repertoire holds around 26,000 clones, 70% to 90% seen once, with around 22% in the top ten. This specimen was CD4+ or CD8+ T cells sorted from blood, taken in a trial of the OX40 agonist ivuxolimab. These receptors originate from an adult with an advanced solid tumor such as melanoma, head and neck, liver or kidney cancer.

This chain links TRBV6-5 with TRBJ1-2; unclear D gene. Germline V gene lookup returns CDR1 MNHEY and CDR2 SVGAGI. The V and J ends lost 6 bases and 6 bases respectively, with 17 bases between them. The CDR3 length is 14 residues. In DNA, the CDR3 is TGTGCCAGCAGCCCCATGGCCGGTAGTCATGGCTACACCTTC. As protein: CASSPMAGSHGYTF.

This clone was recorded at least ten times. The chain has TRBV28 and TRBJ2-2; 7 bases align to TRBD2. With 4 bases clipped from V and 5 bases from J, the junction kept 4 bases outside the gene matches. This CDR3 has 14 residues. The V gene's germline CDR1 is MDHEN and CDR2 SYDVKM. This chain's CDR3 is CASSSGTNTGELFF. The CDR3 bases are TGTGCCAGCAGTTCCGGGACTAATACCGGGGAGCTGTTTTTT.

The chain links TRBV11-2 to TRBJ2-7; D is unresolved. V was shortened by 0 bases and J by 2 bases, with 8 bases between the two germline ends. CDR3 length: 14 amino acids. From germline, CDR1 is SGHAT and CDR2 FQNNGV. The chain's CDR3 is CASSLELGTYEQYF. CDR3 nucleotide sequence: TGTGCCAGCAGCTTAGAGCTTGGGACCTACGAGCAGTACTTC.

J is TRBJ2-4 and V is TRBV4-1; perhaps D is TRBD1 or TRBD2 (5 bases each). CDR3 length: 16 residues. Trimming shortened V by 4 bases and J by 5 bases, and 18 bases separated the two germline ends. Germline loops: CDR1 MGHRA, CDR2 YSYEKL. CDR3 DNA sequence: TGCGCCAGCAGCCCTTGGGGGTTGGGGAAAGAAAACATTCAGTACTTC. Translation: CASSPWGLGKENIQYF.

The sample holds a few counts of this clone. CDR3 coding DNA: TGCGCCAGCAGCCAAGGGTACGGGGCGGGAGAGACCCAGTACTTC. It specifies CASSQGYGAGETQYF. The chain couples TRBV4-3 to TRBJ2-5; tentatively, D is TRBD1 or TRBD2 (5 bases each). Deletions cut 1 base from V and 4 bases from J, with 13 bases between. Looked up from germline, CDR1 is LGHNA and CDR2 is YSLEER. This CDR3 comprises 15 residues.

The V gene is TRBV11-2, the J gene TRBJ2-7; maybe TRBD2 (6 bases). V lost 2 bases and J 3 bases, leaving 14 bases between the germline ends. The length of the CDR3 is 15 residues. Per germline, CDR1 SGHAT and CDR2 FQNNGV. The CDR3 loop is CASSLLPGTLYEQYF. CDR3 sequence (DNA): TGTGCCAGCAGCTTATTACCGGGGACTCTCTACGAGCAGTACTTC.

The chain employs TRBV11-2 and TRBJ2-2, with 14 bases that match TRBD2. The CDR3 has 18 amino acids. V lost 5 bases, J lost 3 bases, and 8 bases stayed unmatched. Germline-derived CDR1 and CDR2 are SGHAT and FQNNGV. CDR3 nucleotide sequence: TGTGCCAGCAGCCGCCAGACTAGCGGGGGGGCCCACACCGGGGAGCTGTTTTTT. This encodes CASSRQTSGGAHTGELFF.

This clone was found a few times. This chain joins TRBV6-4 and TRBJ2-3; TRBD2 matches at 9 bases. The CDR3 contains 16 residues. V was pared by 0 bases and J by 1 base, with 2 bases of the junction left unmatched. Germline V CDR1 and CDR2: MRHNA, SNTAGT. The CDR3 bases are TGTGCCAGCAGTGACTCTGGCGGGAGGGGCACAGATACGCAGTATTTT. This sequence encodes CASSDSGGRGTDTQYF.

This rearrangement joins TRBV11-1 to TRBJ2-7; maybe TRBD1 (5 bases). The ends were cut back, 1 base at V and 11 bases at J, with 12 bases in the middle. This CDR3 is built from 12 residues. Germline V gives CDR1 SGHAT, CDR2 FQDESV (reference sequence). In DNA form, the CDR3 reads TGTGCCAGCAGCTTAGAAGGGGTGGACGAGTACTTC. Its translation is CASSLEGVDEYF.

V usage is TRBV7-9 and J usage is TRBJ2-1; TRBD2 matches at 12 bases. This CDR3 has 15 residues. V trimming: 4 bases; J trimming: 9 bases; junction bases outside the gene matches: 7. Germline V gives CDR1 SEHNR, CDR2 FQNEAQ (reference sequence). The CDR3 DNA follows: TGTGCCAGCAGCTACCCGGGACTAGCGGGCATTGAGCAGTTCTTC. This codes for CASSYPGLAGIEQFF.

This chain links TRBV23-1 with TRBJ2-6; TRBD1 agrees at 7 bases. TRBV23-1 counts as an open reading frame of uncertain function. The trim removed 3 bases at V and 1 base at J, leaving 12 bases unmatched. The CDR3 contains 19 residues. Here the CDR3 reads CASSHDSTGAPSGANVLTF. The CDR3 DNA reads TGCGCCAGCAGTCACGATAGCACAGGGGCACCTTCTGGGGCCAACGTCCTGACTTTC.

This chain joins TRBV4-1 and TRBJ2-7; D unclear. Deletions cut 2 bases from V and 4 bases from J, with 3 bases between. From germline, CDR1 is MGHRA and CDR2 YSYEKL. The CDR3 sequence is 11 residues long. This CDR3 reads CASSQKYEQYF. In DNA form, the CDR3 reads TGCGCCAGCAGCCAAAAATACGAGCAGTACTTC.

This clone was seen only once. The chain carries TRBV5-6 and TRBJ2-5; TRBD2 is a possible D gene (6 bases). This CDR3 is 13 amino acids long. V dropped 1 base and J dropped 5 bases, with 9 bases sitting between them. Germline values: CDR1 SGHDT, CDR2 YYEEEE. The CDR3 region has the DNA TGTGCCAGCAGCTTGAGCGGGTGGGAGACCCAGTACTTC. Amino acids: CASSLSGWETQYF.

This chain connects TRBV9 to TRBJ2-7; D is possibly TRBD2 (6 bases). The CDR3 is 12 residues long. CDR1 is SGDLS and CDR2 is YYNGEE in the germline V gene. Trimming took 3 bases from V and 3 from J, leaving 7 bases between them. CDR3 DNA sequence: TGTGCCAGCAGCGCGCGGGACTACGAGCAGTACTTC. Residues: CASSARDYEQYF.

This clone was found a few times. The chain combines TRBV9 with TRBJ1-1; perhaps TRBD1 as D (5 bases). Per germline, CDR1 SGDLS and CDR2 YYNGEE. V lost 3 bases and J lost 0, with 12 bases in between. The CDR3 spans 15 residues. In DNA, the CDR3 is TGTGCCAGCAGCGGTGACAGTACCATGAACACTGAAGCTTTCTTT. As protein: CASSGDSTMNTEAFF.

The chain uses TRBV5-5 and TRBJ2-7, with D unresolved. The CDR3 covers 16 residues. The germline V gene has CDR1 SGHKS and CDR2 YYEKEE (reference sequence). V gave up 0 bases and J gave up 3 bases, with 16 bases separating them. The CDR3 reads CASSLGKTQQFYEQYF. DNA of the CDR3: TGTGCCAGCAGCTTGGGTAAAACCCAACAATTCTACGAGCAGTACTTC. Based on the CDR3 plus reference TRBV5-5 and TRBJ2-7, the full variable domain is DAGVTQSPTHLIKTRGQQVTLRCSPISGHKSVSWYQQVLGQGPQFIFQYYEKEERGRGNFPDRFSARQFPNYSSELNVNALLLGDSALYLCASSLGKTQQFYEQYFGPGTRLTVT.

V usage is TRBV28 and J usage is TRBJ1-2; no clear D. Trimming removed 1 base from V and 0 bases from J, with 3 bases in between. The CDR3 is made up of 13 amino acids. From germline, CDR1 is MDHEN and CDR2 SYDVKM. In nucleotides, the CDR3 is TGTGCCAGCAGTTTATTAGCTAACTATGGCTACACCTTC. Protein sequence: CASSLLANYGYTF.

The rearrangement uses TRBV14 and TRBJ1-1, with TRBD1 matching 9 bases. Losses at the gene ends were 7 bases for V and 0 bases for J; bases not matched to a gene: 12. Germline CDR1 is SGHDN and CDR2 is FVKESK. The CDR3 has 17 residues. The CDR3 spells CASMGDREGLLNTEAFF. CDR3 coding DNA: TGTGCCAGCATGGGGGACAGGGAGGGATTATTGAACACTGAAGCTTTCTTT.

This chain uses TRBV6-5 with TRBJ1-5; D unclear. Germline assignment: CDR1 MNHEY and CDR2 SVGAGI. V dropped 6 bases and J dropped 3 bases, with 12 bases sitting between them. CDR3 length: 14 amino acids. CDR3 residues: CASSPGGVNQPQHF. CDR3 coding DNA: TGTGCCAGCAGCCCCGGCGGGGTCAATCAGCCCCAGCATTTT.

The genes are TRBV28 and TRBJ2-7, with D maybe TRBD1 (6 bases). Germline CDR1 reads MDHEN; CDR2 reads SYDVKM. Trimming pared 5 bases from V and 4 bases from J, leaving 18 bases between. This CDR3 is 15 amino acids long. The CDR3 DNA is TGTGCCAGCAGTGCTCAGGGGCGCCGGGGTTACGAGCAGTACTTC. Translation gives CASSAQGRRGYEQYF.